The clone carrying this T cell receptor (beta chain) was counted a few times. Its antigen is still unknown. The entry originates in a study of vaccination and CD4 T cells after COVID-19. This CDR3 has 14 amino acids. Per germline, CDR1 SGHVS and CDR2 FNYEAQ. The V gene lost 2 bases and the J gene lost 6 bases, with 14 bases spanning the gap. Treatment described: roughly 10-day PBMC culture with coronavirus spike peptide pools or control peptides (ViraFEST assay). The Oncomine TCR Beta short-read assay was what sequenced the DNA obtained from cultured CD4+ T cells. Each CDR3 protein is one row after TCRdb ran MiXCR on the PCR reads. The sample lists 3,300 or so distinct CDR3 sequences; roughly a third were seen once.

Sequencing used CD4+ T cells from blood, cultured in vitro. This clonotype originated in a human donor who had recovered from COVID-19. The rearrangement links TRBV7-6 to TRBJ2-7; a weak D match, TRBD2 (6 bases). The CDR3 region has the DNA TGTGCCAGCAGCTTAATGGCAGAAGCGGGCGAGCAGTACTTC. This codes for CASSLMAEAGEQYF.